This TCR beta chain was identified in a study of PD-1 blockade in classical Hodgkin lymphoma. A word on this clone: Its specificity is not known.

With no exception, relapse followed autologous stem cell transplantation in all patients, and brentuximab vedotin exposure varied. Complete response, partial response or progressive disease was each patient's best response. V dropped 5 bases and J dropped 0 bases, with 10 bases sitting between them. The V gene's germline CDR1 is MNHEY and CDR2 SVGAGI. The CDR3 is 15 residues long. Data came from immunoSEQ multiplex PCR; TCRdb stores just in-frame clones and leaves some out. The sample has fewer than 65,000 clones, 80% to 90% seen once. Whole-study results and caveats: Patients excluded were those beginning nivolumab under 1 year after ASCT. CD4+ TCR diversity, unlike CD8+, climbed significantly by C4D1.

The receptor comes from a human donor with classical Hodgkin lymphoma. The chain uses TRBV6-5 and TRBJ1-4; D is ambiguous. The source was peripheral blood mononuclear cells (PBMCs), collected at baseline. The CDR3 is CASSINVATNEKLFF. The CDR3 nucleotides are TGTGCCAGCAGTATCAACGTTGCAACTAATGAAAAACTGTTTTTT.